This is a list of T cell receptor beta chains from one sample in a study of radiation and T cells in renal cell carcinoma. Assay used: immunoSEQ multiplex PCR; TCRdb lists only in-frame clones, some missing. The sample carries over 15,000 clones, roughly 57% recorded once. Sequenced here: tumor tissue, sampled from a patient whose treatment was nephrectomy without radiotherapy. The receptors originated from a man aged 40-49 years with renal cell carcinoma. CDR3s include the opening cysteine and the closing phenylalanine or tryptophan. Each record gives: J gene, D gene, clone size, V gene, CDR3 DNA, CDR3 protein. A D gene is named only where the DNA matches it firmly. Size values are once, few and many counts, or a class for expanded clones, and some rows have none.

TRBJ2-3 . . TRBV4-1 TGCGCCAGCAGCCAAGTTGCGCCAGGGACGGGGGATACGCAGTATTTT CASSQVAPGTGDTQYF
TRBJ2-7 . . TRBV18 TGTGCCAGCTCACCAAAAGGAAGGGGTAGCTCCTACGAGCAGTACTTC CASSPKGRGSSYEQYF
TRBJ2-5 TRBD2 . TRBV7-9 TGTGCCAGCAGCCCTTCGGGAGCGGGGTGGGAGACCCAGTACTTC CASSPSGAGWETQYF
TRBJ2-5 . . TRBV7-2 TGTGCCAGCAGCTTAGGTGGGGCGGGCCAAGAGACCCAGTACTTC CASSLGGAGQETQYF
TRBJ1-4 . . TRBV6-5 TGTGCCAGCAGTCAACGTAATGAAAAACTGTTTTTT CASSQRNEKLFF
TRBJ1-2 TRBD1 few TRBV6-5 TGTGCCAGCAGTTCTCCCAGGGGGCCGAGGGGTGGCTACACCTTC CASSSPRGPRGGYTF
TRBJ2-7 . . TRBV6-6 TGTGCCAGCAGTTACCGCCCACCCGCCTACGAGCAGTACTTC CASSYRPPAYEQYF
TRBJ1-1 . . TRBV5-4 TGTGCCAGCAGCCAACGACAGTGGAGAGGCGCTGAAGCTTTCTTT CASSQRQWRGAEAFF
TRBJ2-7 . . TRBV7-3 TGTGCCAGCAGCTTGCGCGGGACGGACTACGAGCAGTACTTC CASSLRGTDYEQYF
TRBJ2-7 . large TRBV7-6 TGTGCCAGCAGCTTGTACAGGGACTACGAGCAGTACTTC CASSLYRDYEQYF
TRBJ2-1 TRBD2 . TRBV7-2 TGTGCCAGCAGCTTCCCCACTAGCGGGGGCATAGGAGGAAATGAGCAGTTCTTC CASSFPTSGGIGGNEQFF
TRBJ2-3 TRBD1 . TRBV6-4 TGTGCCAGCAGTCCCGGGACAGGCGACACAGATACGCAGTATTTT CASSPGTGDTDTQYF
TRBJ2-1 . . TRBV18 TGTGCCAGCTCACCAGGTTACAATGAGCAGTTCTTC CASSPGYNEQFF
TRBJ1-4 . few TRBV5-1 TGCGCCAGCAGAGATATAGCTGCAACTAATGAAAAACTGTTTTTT CASRDIAATNEKLFF
TRBJ1-2 . few TRBV6-5 TGTGCCAGCAGGGACCGGCCGTACTATGGCTACACCTTC CASRDRPYYGYTF
TRBJ1-1 . . TRBV6-6 TGTGCCAGCAGTTGGGCCAGGGGCGTTGATACTGAAGCTTTCTTT CASSWARGVDTEAFF
TRBJ1-5 . few TRBV6-6 TGTGCCAGCAGTCCTAAGGGTAGCAATCAGCCCCAGCATTTT CASSPKGSNQPQHF